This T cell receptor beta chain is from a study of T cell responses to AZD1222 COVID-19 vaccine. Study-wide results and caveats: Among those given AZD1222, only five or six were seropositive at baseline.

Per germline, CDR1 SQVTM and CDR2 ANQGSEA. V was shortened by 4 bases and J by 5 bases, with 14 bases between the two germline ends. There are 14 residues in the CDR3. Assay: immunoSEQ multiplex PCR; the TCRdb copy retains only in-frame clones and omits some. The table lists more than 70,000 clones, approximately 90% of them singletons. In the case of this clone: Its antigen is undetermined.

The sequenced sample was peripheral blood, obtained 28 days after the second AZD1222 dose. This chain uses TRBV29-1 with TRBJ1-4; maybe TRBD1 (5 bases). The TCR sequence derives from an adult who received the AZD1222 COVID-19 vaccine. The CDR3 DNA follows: TGCAGCGTTGTCGTGGGGACGACAAATGAAAAACTGTTTTTT. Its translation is CSVVVGTTNEKLFF.